Reported below is one T cell receptor beta chain. There are a few counts of this clonotype. The antigen this receptor binds is unknown. It has no much larger one-base neighbor in the sample; base qualities were not kept. This specimen belongs to a study of CD8+CD57+ T cells in acquired aplastic anemia (dated by TCRdb to the late 2010s). About the study as a whole: A mean of around 3.3 ug of DNA, ranging from 0.2 to 27.4 ug, was extracted from sorted CD4+ and CD8+ cells. CD8+CD57+ expansion was defined as frequency above the mean frequency observed in healthy subjects. The research as a whole found: No significant difference in CD8+ Simpson's diversity was found between patients and healthy controls (P=0.060). Around 30 CD8+ CDR3 sequences were found to be shared between patients and controls, but these sequences appeared to be highly expressed in patients and within the immunodominant clones of the patients.

Expansion of CD8+CD57+ cells had been shown by flow cytometry in the patients chosen for sequencing. Severe acquired aplastic anemia was diagnosed in all patients according to International Study of Aplastic Anemia and Agranulocytosis and Camitta criteria. No patient had received any therapy when blood was sampled. The study deep-sequenced TCR repertoires of sorted CD4+ and CD8+ blood T cells from severe aplastic anemia patients and healthy subjects. In the USA, patient enrollment took place under clinicaltrials.gov protocols 00001620, 01623167, 00001397, 00071045, 00081523 and 00961064. Ficoll-Paque density gradient centrifugation was used to isolate peripheral blood mononuclear cells. CD4+ and CD8+ T cells were sorted by FACS or magnetic beads before DNA extraction. Profiling of TCR beta VDJ combinations and CDR3 sequences used genomic DNA as the template. An Illumina HiSeq 2000 was the platform used for TCR repertoire sequencing. Per the original workflow: Repertoire assessment relied on Simpson's diversity index, CDR3 size and DJ length profiles, and TRBV/TRBJ rearrangement plots. The most abundant DNA sequence in the deep sequencing data was taken as the immunodominant clone. CDR3 amino acid sequences were checked for sharing between subjects and were compared against published repertoires and the VDJdb database. TCRdb cleaned the public reads at Q25 with fastp, built clones with MiXCR and kept in-frame beta chains. Rows are unified per CDR3 protein, each entry keeping the most common DNA and genes. None of the V and J calls come from the authors' own analysis; TCRdb made them. For this sample the table gives around 430,000 distinct CDR3 sequences, of which over 25% were detected only once. Clones ranked in the top ten supply 0.7% to 1% of the sample.

The sample comprised sorted CD4+, CD8+, or CD8+CD57+ T cells (not recorded which) from PBMCs. The receptor comes from a human donor with aplastic anemia.

In nucleotides, the sequence is TGCAGCGTGAACGTTGGAACGTATGAGCAGTTCTTC. This sequence encodes CSVNVGTYEQFF. The chain joins TRBV29-1 to TRBJ2-1, with the D gene not confidently named. The CDR3 starts with the cysteine, ends with the phenylalanine, and has 12 residues. The CDR3 DNA has 36 bases and is translated from base 1. The CDR1 and CDR2 encoded by the germline V gene are SQVTM and ANQGSEA. Trimming takes 6 bases from V and 8 bases from J, and the germline ends sit 14 bases apart.